Listed here are 13 T cell receptor beta chains from one sample, sequenced in a study of blood T cell repertoires in COVID-19 (dated by TCRdb to between 2020 and 2021). Libraries came from the immunoSEQ multiplex PCR assay. This is the immuneACCESS table as TCRdb keeps it, with only in-frame sequences that have V and J called. A part of the clones is gone; compared with another copy, unresolved V genes explain less than half, and the rest is unexplained. This sample is represented by roughly 80,000 clones; more than 70% of them were singletons. The ten biggest clones cover roughly 15% of the sample. The sequenced material came from peripheral blood. The origin of the receptors is a man between 65 and 80 years old with active or convalescent COVID-19.

The CDR3 bases are TGTGCCACCCAGAGACAGGGACCCTACAATGAGCAGTTCTTC. The encoded protein is CATQRQGPYNEQFF. The genes are TRBV24-1 and TRBJ2-1; 7 nucleotides align to TRBD1. V shed 9 bases and J 2 bases; nucleotides not matched to a gene: 6. CDR3 length equals 14 residues. Germline V gene data show CDR1 as KGHDR and CDR2 as SFDVKD.

In its sample, this clone was seen a few times. The V gene is TRBV19, the J gene TRBJ1-2, with 9 bases that match TRBD1. J lost 4 bases, V lost 5 bases, and 11 bases had no gene match. The length of the CDR3 is 16 residues. Germline V gene sequence: CDR1 LNHDA, CDR2 SQIVND (reference sequence). CDR3 in DNA: TGTGCCAGTAGTCCACGACAGGGGGGCGATAGCTATGGCTACACCTTC. It codes for CASSPRQGGDSYGYTF.

The CDR3 nucleotides read TGTGCCAGCAGTCGCGAGAGGGGAACAGGGACTGGAAACACCATATATTTT. Translated, it gives CASSRERGTGTGNTIYF. The chain couples TRBV27 to TRBJ1-3; TRBD1 might be the D (6 bases). The CDR3 spans 17 residues. In germline, CDR1 is MNHEY, CDR2 SMNVEV (reference sequence). Trimming removed 5 bases from V and 2 bases from J, with 19 bases in between.

Written as DNA, the CDR3 is TGTGCCAGTAGACCAATAAAACAGGGGAAGAATCAGCCCCAGCATTTT. Translated, it gives CASRPIKQGKNQPQHF. The rearrangement joins TRBV19 to TRBJ1-5, with TRBD1 matching 7 bases. This CDR3 is built from 16 residues. Germline assignment: CDR1 LNHDA and CDR2 SQIVND (reference sequence). V lost 6 bases to trimming and J lost 4 bases; unmatched junction nucleotides: 12.

The chain recombines TRBV10-1 with TRBJ2-3, with 12 bases fitting TRBD2. The CDR3 consists of 19 residues. From germline, CDR1 is WNHNN and CDR2 SYGVQD (reference sequence). Unmatched junction bases numbered 11, after V lost 2 bases and J lost 2 bases. The CDR3 is CASSEARLGLAGTTDTQYF. Written as DNA, the CDR3 is TGCGCCAGCAGTGAGGCGCGCCTAGGACTAGCGGGGACCACAGATACGCAGTATTTT.

The chain joins TRBV21-1 to TRBJ1-5; the table's D call TRBD1 went unverified against the DNA. TRBV21-1 is marked as a pseudogene. The CDR3 is 14 residues long. CDR3 coding DNA: TGTGCCAGCAGCATTGACAGTAGCAATCAGCCCCAGCATTTT. It specifies CASSIDSSNQPQHF.

The chain recombines TRBV19 with TRBJ2-4; a weak D match, TRBD2 (7 bases). CDR3 length: 17 amino acids. Between the trimmed V and J ends, which lost 1 base and 6 bases, there was a span of 19 bases. Germline V gene lookup returns CDR1 LNHDA and CDR2 SQIVND (reference sequence). The CDR3 sequence is CASSIAGRGGLRNIQYF. Written as DNA, the CDR3 is TGTGCCAGTAGTATAGCGGGAAGGGGGGGTTTACGAAACATTCAGTACTTC.

The chain couples TRBV12-3 or TRBV12-4 to TRBJ2-5; tentative D call: TRBD1 (6 bases). V lost 7 bases and J lost 3, with 9 bases in between. This CDR3 comprises 12 residues. The CDR3 reads CASMRTEETQYF. CDR3 DNA: TGTGCCAGCATGCGGACAGAAGAGACCCAGTACTTC.

The V and J genes are TRBV18 and TRBJ2-7; tentative D call: TRBD1 (6 bases). V was shortened by 6 bases and J by 2 bases, with 11 bases between the two germline ends. The CDR3 consists of 13 residues. Germline V gene sequence: CDR1 KGHSH, CDR2 LQKENI. The CDR3 region has the DNA TGTGCCAGCTCCCGGACAGCCCCCTACGAGCAGTACTTC. Translated: CASSRTAPYEQYF. The full variable domain, rest sourced from reference TRBV18 and TRBJ2-7, is NAGVMQNPRHLVRRRGQEARLRCSPMKGHSHVYWYRQLPEEGLKFMVYLQKENIIDESGMPKERFSAEFPKEGPSILRIQQVVRGDSAAYFCASSRTAPYEQYFGPGTRLTVT.

There are a few counts of this clone. The chain has TRBV10-3 and TRBJ1-1; the D is unclear. CDR1 is ENHRY, CDR2 SYGVKD, per germline. Trimming removed 7 bases from V and 4 bases from J, with 13 bases in between. The CDR3 covers 13 residues. As DNA, the CDR3 is TGTGCCATCAATCGGGCGGAGGGCACTGAAGCTTTCTTT. The encoded protein is CAINRAEGTEAFF.

The chain employs TRBV2 and TRBJ2-3, with 8 positions matching TRBD2. The germline CDR1 and CDR2 sequences are SNHLY and FYNNEI. CDR3 length: 15 amino acids. Germline trimming cut 6 bases from V and 7 bases from J; bases unmatched to any gene: 12. CDR3 sequence reads: CASSPESGGSYTQYF. The CDR3 nucleotides read TGTGCCAGCAGCCCGGAAAGCGGGGGATCCTATACGCAGTATTTT.

The chain joins TRBV3-1 (or the pseudogene TRBV3-2) to TRBJ2-7; 7 positions match TRBD2. The CDR3 loop spans 14 amino acids. Looked up from germline, CDR1 is LGHDT and CDR2 is YNNKEL (reference sequence). J lost 3 bases, V lost 0 bases, and 2 bases had no gene match. CDR3 amino acids: CASSQDGGGYEQYF. The DNA for the CDR3 is TGTGCCAGCAGCCAAGATGGGGGGGGCTACGAGCAGTACTTC.

V usage is TRBV5-8 and J usage is TRBJ1-6; 7 bases align to TRBD1. Germline CDR1 reads SGHTS; CDR2 reads YDEGEE. This CDR3 is built from 15 residues. V gave up 3 bases and J gave up 6 bases; unmatched junction bases: 6. The CDR3 protein is CASSSVGTANSPLHF. CDR3 in DNA: TGTGCCAGCAGCTCGGTCGGGACAGCTAATTCACCCCTCCACTTT. The full variable domain, rest sourced from reference TRBV5-8 and TRBJ1-6, is EAGVTQSPTHLIKTRGQQATLRCSPISGHTSVYWYQQALGLGLQFLLWYDEGEERNRGNFPPRFSGRQFPNYSSELNVNALELEDSALYLCASSSVGTANSPLHFGNGTRLTVT.